This T cell receptor beta chain was sequenced during a study of CD8 T cells in Susac syndrome. Reverse transcription of about 0.45 to 1 ug RNA was performed with random hexamers. Across 54 Vbeta and 13 Jbeta, immunoSEQ multiplex PCR amplified TCR beta CDR3. TCRdb re-derived calls from the immunoSEQ multiplex PCR reads in MiXCR, one entry per CDR3 protein. The sample yields around 79,000 distinct CDR3 sequences, approximately 94% seen once. Germline V gene sequence: CDR1 SGDLS, CDR2 YYNGEE. Between the trimmed V and J ends, which lost 4 bases and 6 bases, there was a span of 15 bases. This CDR3 spans 14 amino acids.

This clonotype was sampled from a human donor with Susac syndrome. The sequencing sample was made of CD8+ T cells from PBMCs. The V and J genes are TRBV9 and TRBJ2-3; TRBD2 is a possible D gene (5 bases). CDR3 residues: CASSQEAASDTQYF. In nucleotides, the CDR3 is TGTGCCAGCAGCCAGGAGGCAGCGTCTGATACGCAGTATTTT. Looking up the rest from reference TRBV9 and TRBJ2-3 gives the full variable domain: DSGVTQTPKHLITATGQRVTLRCSPRSGDLSVYWYQQSLDQGLQFLIQYYNGEERAKGNILERFSAQQFPDLHSELNLSSLELGDSALYFCASSQEAASDTQYFGPGTRLTVL.